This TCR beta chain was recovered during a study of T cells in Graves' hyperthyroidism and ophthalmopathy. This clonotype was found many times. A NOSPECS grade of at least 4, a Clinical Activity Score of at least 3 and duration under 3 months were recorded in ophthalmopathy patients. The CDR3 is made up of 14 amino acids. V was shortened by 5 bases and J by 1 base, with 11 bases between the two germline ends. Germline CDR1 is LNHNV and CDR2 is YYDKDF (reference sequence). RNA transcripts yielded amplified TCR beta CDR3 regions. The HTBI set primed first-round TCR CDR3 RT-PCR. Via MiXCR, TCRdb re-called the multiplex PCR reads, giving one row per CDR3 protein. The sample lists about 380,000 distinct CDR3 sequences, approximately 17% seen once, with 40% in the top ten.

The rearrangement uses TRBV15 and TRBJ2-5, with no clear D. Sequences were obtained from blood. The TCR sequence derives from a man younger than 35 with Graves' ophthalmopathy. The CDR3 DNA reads TGTGCCACCAGCCTTTATGGCCCCCAAGAGACCCAGTACTTC. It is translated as CATSLYGPQETQYF.